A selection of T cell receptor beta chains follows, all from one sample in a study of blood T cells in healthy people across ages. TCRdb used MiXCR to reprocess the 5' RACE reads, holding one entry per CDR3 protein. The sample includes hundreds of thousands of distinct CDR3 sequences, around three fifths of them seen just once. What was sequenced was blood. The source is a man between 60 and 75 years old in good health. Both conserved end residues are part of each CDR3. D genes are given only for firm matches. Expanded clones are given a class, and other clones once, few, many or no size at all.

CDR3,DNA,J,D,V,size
CAIRDRDSYEQYF,TGTGCCATCAGGGACAGGGACTCCTACGAGCAGTACTTC,TRBJ2-7,TRBD1,TRBV10-3,NA
CASSGSTWGGEQFF,TGCGCCAGCAGCGGAAGCACCTGGGGGGGGGAGCAGTTCTTC,TRBJ2-1,TRBD2,TRBV4-1,NA
CSVSSGGAYEQFF,TGCAGCGTCAGTAGCGGGGGGGCCTACGAGCAGTTCTTC,TRBJ2-1,TRBD2,TRBV29-1,NA
CASSSRRTAEETQYF,TGTGCCAGCAGCTCGAGGCGGACAGCGGAAGAGACCCAGTACTTC,TRBJ2-5,NA,TRBV4-2,few
CASTWRDRLYNEQFF,TGTGCCAGCACCTGGAGGGACAGGCTTTACAATGAGCAGTTCTTC,TRBJ2-1,TRBD1,TRBV2,NA
CASSLVGDHPFHEQFF,TGTGCCAGCAGCTTAGTAGGGGACCACCCATTCCATGAGCAGTTCTTC,TRBJ2-1,NA,TRBV11-3,NA
CASSLVPLAPQETQYF,TGTGCCAGCAGCTTAGTCCCTCTAGCGCCCCAAGAGACCCAGTACTTC,TRBJ2-5,NA,TRBV7-2,NA
CASSPSIGTGYGYTF,TGTGCCAGCAGCCCGTCGATAGGGACCGGCTATGGCTACACCTTC,TRBJ1-2,NA,TRBV7-2,NA
CASSWGQGAFTEAFF,TGTGCCAGCAGCTGGGGGCAGGGGGCGTTCACTGAAGCTTTCTTT,TRBJ1-1,TRBD1,TRBV5-8,few
CASSFRPLWGGGGEQFF,TGTGCCAGCAGCTTTAGACCCCTGTGGGGGGGCGGCGGTGAGCAGTTCTTC,TRBJ2-1,NA,TRBV7-2,few
CATSRTLPANEQFF,TGTGCCACCAGCAGGACTCTACCGGCGAATGAGCAGTTCTTC,TRBJ2-1,NA,TRBV15,once
CAISEIDGVGTRPYNGQFF,TGCGCCATCAGTGAAATTGATGGGGTAGGGACTAGGCCGTACAATGGGCAGTTCTTC,TRBJ2-1,TRBD2,TRBV10-3,NA
CSAAGIGADTQYF,TGCAGTGCCGCAGGTATCGGCGCAGATACGCAGTATTTT,TRBJ2-3,NA,TRBV20-1,NA
CSATGTSWETQYF,TGCAGTGCTACTGGGACTAGCTGGGAGACCCAGTACTTC,TRBJ2-5,TRBD2,TRBV20-1,few
CASSQGRGANNEQYF,TGTGCCAGCAGCCAAGGTCGGGGGGCGAACAACGAGCAGTACTTC,TRBJ2-7,NA,TRBV3-1,NA
CASSVAGGGNIGYF,TGTGCCAGCAGCGTAGCTGGGGGAGGGAACATTGGGTACTTC,TRBJ2-4,TRBD2,TRBV9,few
CASSYGPRDEQFF,TGTGCCAGCAGTTACGGGCCTAGAGATGAGCAGTTCTTC,TRBJ2-1,NA,TRBV6-2/TRBV6-3,many
CASSSPSRTGDYNEQFF,TGTGCCAGCAGCTCACCATCTAGGACAGGGGATTACAATGAGCAGTTCTTC,TRBJ2-1,TRBD1,TRBV27,NA
CASSLRQGTDEQYF,TGCGCCAGCAGCTTGCGCCAGGGTACGGACGAGCAGTACTTC,TRBJ2-7,NA,TRBV5-1,NA
CASRAGQQETQYF,TGTGCCAGCAGGGCCGGACAGCAAGAGACCCAGTACTTC,TRBJ2-5,NA,TRBV28,few
CASSEVVRASGANVLTF,TGTGCCAGCAGTGAAGTGGTCAGGGCAAGTGGGGCCAACGTCCTGACTTTC,TRBJ2-6,NA,TRBV6-1,NA
CASSVGSGAQETQYF,TGTGCCAGCAGCGTAGGATCCGGGGCGCAAGAGACCCAGTACTTC,TRBJ2-5,NA,TRBV9,few
CASSLNLGLAGLQETQYF,TGTGCCAGCAGCTTGAATTTGGGACTAGCGGGACTACAAGAGACCCAGTACTTC,TRBJ2-5,TRBD2,TRBV7-2,NA
CASSLDPSFYGYTF,TGTGCCAGCAGCTTAGATCCCAGTTTCTATGGCTACACCTTC,TRBJ1-2,NA,TRBV7-6,once
CASSELVGVGTQYF,TGTGCCAGCAGCGAGCTGGTTGGGGTTGGTACGCAGTATTTT,TRBJ2-3,NA,TRBV9,NA
CASSPRFGTEAFF,TGTGCCAGCAGCCCCAGATTTGGCACTGAAGCTTTCTTT,TRBJ1-1,NA,TRBV6-5,NA
CASSPGDVNTEAFF,TGTGCCAGCTCACCAGGGGACGTGAACACTGAAGCTTTCTTT,TRBJ1-1,NA,TRBV18,NA
CSARPQPGQLSFF,TGCAGTGCTAGACCCCAGCCCGGACAGCTATCTTTCTTT,TRBJ1-1,NA,TRBV20-1,few
CASVGRPWSVYEQYF,TGTGCCAGCGTTGGCAGGCCGTGGTCTGTCTACGAGCAGTACTTC,TRBJ2-7,NA,TRBV27,NA
CASSEHGGSLYEQYF,TGTGCCAGCAGTGAGCACGGGGGCTCCCTTTACGAGCAGTACTTC,TRBJ2-7,NA,TRBV2,NA
CASSPRGGGAPFLNEQFF,TGTGCCAGCAGCCCACGGGGCGGGGGGGCCCCATTTTTGAATGAGCAGTTCTTC,TRBJ2-1,TRBD2,TRBV3-1,NA
CASSLGQGGNTIYF,TGTGCCAGCAGCCTAGGACAGGGAGGAAACACCATATATTTT,TRBJ1-3,TRBD1,TRBV7-2,NA
CASNGAGLDEKLFF,TGTGCCAGCAACGGGGCCGGATTGGATGAAAAACTGTTTTTT,TRBJ1-4,NA,TRBV6-6,NA
CASSEGDSNTGELFF,TGTGCCAGCAGTGAAGGGGACAGCAACACCGGGGAGCTGTTTTTT,TRBJ2-2,TRBD1,TRBV25-1,NA
CASSYLGGANVLTF,TGTGCCAGCAGCTACCTGGGTGGGGCCAACGTCCTGACTTTC,TRBJ2-6,NA,TRBV11-2,NA
CAISAWTSGGLGTGELFF,TGTGCCATCAGTGCTTGGACTAGCGGGGGCCTTGGCACCGGGGAGCTGTTTTTT,TRBJ2-2,TRBD2,TRBV10-3,NA
CASSQEGLVSFNNEQYF,TGTGCCAGCAGCCAAGAGGGGCTAGTCTCCTTCAACAATGAGCAGTACTTC,TRBJ2-5,NA,TRBV4-2,NA
CASSAQGTNTEAFF,TGTGCCAGCAGCGCTCAGGGGACTAACACTGAAGCTTTCTTT,TRBJ1-1,NA,TRBV7-9,once
CAISESNYNEQFF,TGTGCCATCAGTGAGTCTAATTACAATGAGCAGTTCTTC,TRBJ2-1,NA,TRBV10-3,NA
CSTAQVGFGYTF,TGCAGTACAGCCCAAGTAGGGTTCGGCTACACCTTC,TRBJ1-2,NA,TRBV20-1,NA
CASTHAEAYEQYF,TGTGCCAGCACCCACGCAGAAGCCTACGAGCAGTACTTC,TRBJ2-7,NA,TRBV7-2,NA
CASSLGTGQGSYEQYF,TGCGCCAGCAGCTTGGGGACAGGGCAGGGCTCCTACGAGCAGTACTTC,TRBJ2-7,TRBD1,TRBV5-1,NA
CASSLVGRAPETQYF,TGTGCCAGCAGCTTAGTGGGCAGGGCCCCAGAGACCCAGTACTTC,TRBJ2-5,NA,TRBV7-2,NA
CSVEWSRVGTEAFF,TGCAGCGTTGAATGGTCCAGGGTCGGGACTGAAGCTTTCTTT,TRBJ1-1,NA,TRBV29-1,NA
CASSPRTAYEQFF,TGTGCCAGCAGCCCGCGGACAGCGTACGAGCAGTTCTTC,TRBJ2-1,NA,TRBV6-1,NA
CSGRTGLAAEFF,TGCAGCGGTCGAACGGGACTAGCGGCTGAGTTCTTC,TRBJ2-1,TRBD2,TRBV20-1,NA